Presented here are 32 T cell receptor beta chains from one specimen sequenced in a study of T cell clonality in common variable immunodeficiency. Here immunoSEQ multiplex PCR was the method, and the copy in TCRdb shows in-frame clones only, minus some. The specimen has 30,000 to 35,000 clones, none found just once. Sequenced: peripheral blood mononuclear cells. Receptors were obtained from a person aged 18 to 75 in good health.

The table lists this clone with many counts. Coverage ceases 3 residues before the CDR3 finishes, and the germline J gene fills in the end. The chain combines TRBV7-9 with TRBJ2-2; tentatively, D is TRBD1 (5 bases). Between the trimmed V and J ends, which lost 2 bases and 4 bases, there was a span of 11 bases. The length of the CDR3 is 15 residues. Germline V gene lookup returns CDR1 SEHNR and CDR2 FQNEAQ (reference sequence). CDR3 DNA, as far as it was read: TGTGCCAGCAGCTTACTTACAGGTCCCACCGGGGAG. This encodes CASSLLTGPTGE. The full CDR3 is CASSLLTGPTGELFF.

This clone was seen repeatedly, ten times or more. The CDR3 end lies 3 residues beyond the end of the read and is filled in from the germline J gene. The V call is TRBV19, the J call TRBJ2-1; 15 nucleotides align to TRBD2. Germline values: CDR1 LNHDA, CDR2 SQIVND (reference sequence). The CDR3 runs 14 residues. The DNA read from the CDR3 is TGTGCATCAGGACTAGCGGGAGGGACCAATGAG. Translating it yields CASGLAGGTNE. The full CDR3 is CASGLAGGTNEQFF.

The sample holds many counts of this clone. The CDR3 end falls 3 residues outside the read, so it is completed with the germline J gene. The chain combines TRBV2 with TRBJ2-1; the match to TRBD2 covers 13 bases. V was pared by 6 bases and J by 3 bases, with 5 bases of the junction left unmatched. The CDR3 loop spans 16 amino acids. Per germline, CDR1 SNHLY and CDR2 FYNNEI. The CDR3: CASSPTSGRIYNEQFF. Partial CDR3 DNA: TGTGCCAGCAGCCCGACTAGCGGGAGGATCTACAATGAG.

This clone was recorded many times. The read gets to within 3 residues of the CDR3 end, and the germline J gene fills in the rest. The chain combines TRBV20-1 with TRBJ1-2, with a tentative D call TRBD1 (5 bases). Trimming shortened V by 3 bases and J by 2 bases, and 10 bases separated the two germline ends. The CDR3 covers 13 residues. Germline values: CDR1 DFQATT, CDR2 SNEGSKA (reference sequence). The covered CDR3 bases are TGCAGTGCTAGGCTACAGGTGAACTATGGC. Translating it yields CSARLQVNYG. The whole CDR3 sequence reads CSARLQVNYGYTF.

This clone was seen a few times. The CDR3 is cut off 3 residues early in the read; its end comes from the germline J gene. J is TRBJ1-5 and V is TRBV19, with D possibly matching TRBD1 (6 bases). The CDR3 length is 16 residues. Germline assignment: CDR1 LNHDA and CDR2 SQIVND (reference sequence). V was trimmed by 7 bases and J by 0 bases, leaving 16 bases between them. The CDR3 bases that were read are TGTGCCAGTATTACCCAGGGGTCAAATAGCAATCAGCCC. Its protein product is CASITQGSNSNQP. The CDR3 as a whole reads CASITQGSNSNQPQHF.

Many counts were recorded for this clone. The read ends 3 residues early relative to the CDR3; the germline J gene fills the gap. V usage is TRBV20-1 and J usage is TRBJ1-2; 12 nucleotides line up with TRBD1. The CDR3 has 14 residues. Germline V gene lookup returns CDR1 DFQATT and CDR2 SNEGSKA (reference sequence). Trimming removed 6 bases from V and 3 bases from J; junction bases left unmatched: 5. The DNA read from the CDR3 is TGCAGTGCCTTAGGGACAGGGGGCGACTATGGC. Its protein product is CSALGTGGDYG. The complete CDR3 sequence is CSALGTGGDYGYTF.

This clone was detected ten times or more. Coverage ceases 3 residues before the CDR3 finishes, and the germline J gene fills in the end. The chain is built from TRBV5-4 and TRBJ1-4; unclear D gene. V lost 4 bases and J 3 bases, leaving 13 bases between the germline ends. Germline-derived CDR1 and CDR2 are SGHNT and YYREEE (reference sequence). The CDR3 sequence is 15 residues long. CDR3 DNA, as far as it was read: TGTGCCAGCAGCCCGGCGGAAGGAGCTAATGAAAAA. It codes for CASSPAEGANEK. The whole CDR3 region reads CASSPAEGANEKLFF.

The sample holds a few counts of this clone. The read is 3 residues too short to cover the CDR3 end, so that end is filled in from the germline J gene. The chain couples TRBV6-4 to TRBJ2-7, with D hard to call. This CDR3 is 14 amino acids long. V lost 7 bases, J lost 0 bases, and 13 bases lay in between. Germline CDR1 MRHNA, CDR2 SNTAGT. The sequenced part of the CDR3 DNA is TGTGCCAGCACCTCTAGTACAAACTCCTACGAG. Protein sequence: CASTSSTNSYE. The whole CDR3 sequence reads CASTSSTNSYEQYF.

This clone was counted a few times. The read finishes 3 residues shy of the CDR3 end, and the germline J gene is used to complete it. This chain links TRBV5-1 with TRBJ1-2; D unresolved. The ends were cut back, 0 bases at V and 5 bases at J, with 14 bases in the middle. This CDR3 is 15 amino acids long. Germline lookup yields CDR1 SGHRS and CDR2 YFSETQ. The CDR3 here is CASSLVGGQEYGYTF. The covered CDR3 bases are TGCGCCAGCAGCTTGGTAGGCGGGCAGGAATATGGC.

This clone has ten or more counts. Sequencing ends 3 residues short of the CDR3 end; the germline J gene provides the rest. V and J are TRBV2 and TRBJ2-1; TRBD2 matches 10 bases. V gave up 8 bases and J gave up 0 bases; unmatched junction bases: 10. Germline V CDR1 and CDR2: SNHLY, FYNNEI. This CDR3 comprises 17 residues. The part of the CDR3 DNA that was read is TGTGCCAGCGCCGGACTAGCGGAACCGAGCTCCTACAATGAG. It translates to CASAGLAEPSSYNE. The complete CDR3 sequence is CASAGLAEPSSYNEQFF.

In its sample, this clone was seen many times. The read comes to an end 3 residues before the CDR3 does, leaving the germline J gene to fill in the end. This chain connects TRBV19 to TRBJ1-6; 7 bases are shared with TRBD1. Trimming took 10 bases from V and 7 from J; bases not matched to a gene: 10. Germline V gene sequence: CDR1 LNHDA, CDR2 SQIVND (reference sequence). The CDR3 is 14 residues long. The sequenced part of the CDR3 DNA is TGTGCCACGTCATCCACAGGGGAGAATTCACCC. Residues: CATSSTGENSP. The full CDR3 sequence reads CATSSTGENSPLHF.

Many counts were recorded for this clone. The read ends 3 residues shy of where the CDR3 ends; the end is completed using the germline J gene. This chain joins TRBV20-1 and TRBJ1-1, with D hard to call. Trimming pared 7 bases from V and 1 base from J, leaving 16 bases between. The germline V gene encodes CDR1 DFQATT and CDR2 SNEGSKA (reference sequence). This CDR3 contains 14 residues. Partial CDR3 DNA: TGCAGTGTTAGGAGTCCCAGACAGAACACTGAA. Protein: CSVRSPRQNTE. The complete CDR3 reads CSVRSPRQNTEAFF.

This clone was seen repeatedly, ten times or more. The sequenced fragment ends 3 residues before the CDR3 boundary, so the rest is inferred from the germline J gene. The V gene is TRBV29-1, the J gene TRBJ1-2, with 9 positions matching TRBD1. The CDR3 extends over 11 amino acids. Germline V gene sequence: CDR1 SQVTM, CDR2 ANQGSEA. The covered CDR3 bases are TGCAGCGTCGACAGGGGGAACGGC. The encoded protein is CSVDRGNG. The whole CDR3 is CSVDRGNGYTF.

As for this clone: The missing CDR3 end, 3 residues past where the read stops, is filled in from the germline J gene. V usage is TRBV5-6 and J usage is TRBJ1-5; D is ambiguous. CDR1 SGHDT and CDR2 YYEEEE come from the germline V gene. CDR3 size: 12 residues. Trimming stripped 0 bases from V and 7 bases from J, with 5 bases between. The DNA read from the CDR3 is TGTGCCAGCAGCTTGGGCGAACAGCCC. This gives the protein CASSLGEQP. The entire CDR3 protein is CASSLGEQPQHF.

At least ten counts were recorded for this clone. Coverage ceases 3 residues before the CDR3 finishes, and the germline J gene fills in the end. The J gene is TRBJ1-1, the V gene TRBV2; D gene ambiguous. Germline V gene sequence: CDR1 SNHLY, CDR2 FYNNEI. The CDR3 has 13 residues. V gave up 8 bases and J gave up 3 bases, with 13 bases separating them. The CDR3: CASGLSVYTEAFF. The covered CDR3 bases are TGTGCCAGCGGTTTGAGCGTGTACACTGAA.

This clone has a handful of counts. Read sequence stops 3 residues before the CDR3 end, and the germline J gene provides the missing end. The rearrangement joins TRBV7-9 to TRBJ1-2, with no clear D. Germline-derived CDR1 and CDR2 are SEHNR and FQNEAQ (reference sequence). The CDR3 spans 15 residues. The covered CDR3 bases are TGTGCCAGCAGCCTCCTTGAGACTAGTTCCCATGAC. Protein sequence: CASSLLETSSHD. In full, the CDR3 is CASSLLETSSHDYTF.

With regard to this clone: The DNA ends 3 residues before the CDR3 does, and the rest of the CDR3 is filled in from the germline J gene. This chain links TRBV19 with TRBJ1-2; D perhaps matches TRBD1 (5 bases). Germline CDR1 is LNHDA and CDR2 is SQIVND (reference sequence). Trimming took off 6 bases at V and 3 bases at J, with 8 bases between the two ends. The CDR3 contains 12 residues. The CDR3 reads CASRVRDYGYTF. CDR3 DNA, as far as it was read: TGTGCCAGTAGGGTCAGGGACTATGGC.

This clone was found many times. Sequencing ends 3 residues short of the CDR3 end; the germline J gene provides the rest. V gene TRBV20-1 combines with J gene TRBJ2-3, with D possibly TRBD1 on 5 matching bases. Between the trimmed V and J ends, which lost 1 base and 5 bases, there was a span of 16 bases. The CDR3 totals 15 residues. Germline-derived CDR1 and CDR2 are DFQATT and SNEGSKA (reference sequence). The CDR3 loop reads CSARGVANQGDTQYF. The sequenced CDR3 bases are TGCAGTGCTAGAGGGGTGGCAAACCAGGGAGATACG.

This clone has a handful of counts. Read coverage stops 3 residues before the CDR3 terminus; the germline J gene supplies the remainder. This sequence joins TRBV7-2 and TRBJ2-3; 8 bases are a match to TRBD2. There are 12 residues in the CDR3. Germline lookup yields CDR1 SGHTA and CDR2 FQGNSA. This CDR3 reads CASKRGWETQYF. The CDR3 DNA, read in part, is TGTGCCAGCAAGCGGGGGTGGGAGACG.

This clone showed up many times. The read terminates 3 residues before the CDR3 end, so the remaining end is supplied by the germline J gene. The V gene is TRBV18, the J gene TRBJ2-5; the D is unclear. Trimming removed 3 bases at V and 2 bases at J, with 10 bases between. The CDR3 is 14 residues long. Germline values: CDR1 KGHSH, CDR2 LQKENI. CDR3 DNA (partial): TGTGCCAGCTCACCGACTGAGCCTCAAGAGACC. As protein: CASSPTEPQET. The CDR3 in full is CASSPTEPQETQYF.

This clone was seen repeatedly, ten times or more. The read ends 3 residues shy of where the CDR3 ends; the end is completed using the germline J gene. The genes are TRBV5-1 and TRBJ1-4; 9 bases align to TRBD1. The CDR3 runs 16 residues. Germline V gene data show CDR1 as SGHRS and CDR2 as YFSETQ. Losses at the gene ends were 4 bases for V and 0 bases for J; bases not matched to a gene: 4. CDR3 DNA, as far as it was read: TGCGCCAGCAGCCGGGGACAGGGATCAACTAATGAAAAA. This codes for CASSRGQGSTNEK. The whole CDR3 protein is CASSRGQGSTNEKLFF.

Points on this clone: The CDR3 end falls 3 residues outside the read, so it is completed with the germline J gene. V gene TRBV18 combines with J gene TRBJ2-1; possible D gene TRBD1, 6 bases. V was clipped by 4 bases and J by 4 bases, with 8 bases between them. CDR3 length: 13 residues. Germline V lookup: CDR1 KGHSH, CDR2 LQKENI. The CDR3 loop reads CASSQQGYNEQFF. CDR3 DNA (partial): TGTGCCAGCTCACAACAGGGATACAATGAG.

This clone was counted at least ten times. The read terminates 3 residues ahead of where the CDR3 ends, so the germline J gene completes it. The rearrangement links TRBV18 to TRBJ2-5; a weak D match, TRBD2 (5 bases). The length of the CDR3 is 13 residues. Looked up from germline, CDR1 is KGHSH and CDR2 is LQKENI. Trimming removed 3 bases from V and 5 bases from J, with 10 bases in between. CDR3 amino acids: CASSPLALETQYF. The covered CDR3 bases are TGTGCCAGCTCACCCCTAGCTCTGGAGACC.

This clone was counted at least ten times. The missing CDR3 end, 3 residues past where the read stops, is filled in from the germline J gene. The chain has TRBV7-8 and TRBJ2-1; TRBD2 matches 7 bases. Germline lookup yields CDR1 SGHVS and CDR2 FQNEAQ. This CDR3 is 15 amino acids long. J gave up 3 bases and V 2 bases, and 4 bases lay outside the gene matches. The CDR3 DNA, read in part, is TGTGCCAGCAGCTTACCGGGAGGACTCTACAATGAG. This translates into CASSLPGGLYNE. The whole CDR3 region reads CASSLPGGLYNEQFF. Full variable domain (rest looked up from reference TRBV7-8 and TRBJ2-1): GAGVSQSPRYKVAKRGQDVALRCDPISGHVSLFWYQQALGQGPEFLTYFQNEAQLDKSGLPSDRFFAERPEGSVSTLKIQRTQQEDSAVYLCASSLPGGLYNEQFFGPGTRLTVL.

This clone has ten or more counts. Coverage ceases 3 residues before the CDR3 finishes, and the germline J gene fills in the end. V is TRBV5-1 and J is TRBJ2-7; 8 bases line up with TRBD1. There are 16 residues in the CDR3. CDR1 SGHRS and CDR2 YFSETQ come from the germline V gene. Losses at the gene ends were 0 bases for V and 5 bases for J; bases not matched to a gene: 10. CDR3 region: CASSLGRDRRVDEQYF. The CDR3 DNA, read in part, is TGCGCCAGCAGCTTGGGTCGGGACAGGAGGGTCGACGAG. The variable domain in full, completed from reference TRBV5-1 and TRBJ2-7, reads KAGVTQTPRYLIKTRGQQVTLSCSPISGHRSVSWYQQTPGQGLQFLFEYFSETQRNKGNFPGRFSGRQFSNSRSEMNVSTLELGDSALYLCASSLGRDRRVDEQYFGPGTRLTVT.

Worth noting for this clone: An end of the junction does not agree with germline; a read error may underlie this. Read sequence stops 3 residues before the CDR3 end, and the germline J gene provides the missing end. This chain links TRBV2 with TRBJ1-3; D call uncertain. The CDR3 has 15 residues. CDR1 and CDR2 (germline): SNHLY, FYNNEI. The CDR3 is CASSEETRSGNTIYF. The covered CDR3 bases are TGTGCCAGCAGCGAAGAGACACGCTCTGGAAACACC.

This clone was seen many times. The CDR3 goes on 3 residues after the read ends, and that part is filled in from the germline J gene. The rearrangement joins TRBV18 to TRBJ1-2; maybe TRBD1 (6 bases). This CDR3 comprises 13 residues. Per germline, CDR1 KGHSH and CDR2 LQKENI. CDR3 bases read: TGTGCCAGCCGAAGCCAAGGGGGTAGGGGC. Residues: CASRSQGGRG. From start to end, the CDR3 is CASRSQGGRGYTF.

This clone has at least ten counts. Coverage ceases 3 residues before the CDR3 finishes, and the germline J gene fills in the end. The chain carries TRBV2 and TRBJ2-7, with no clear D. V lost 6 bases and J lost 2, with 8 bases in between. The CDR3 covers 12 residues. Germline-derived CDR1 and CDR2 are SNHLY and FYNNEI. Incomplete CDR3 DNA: TGTGCCAGCAGAGGGTTAGCCTACGAG. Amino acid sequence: CASRGLAYE. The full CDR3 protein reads CASRGLAYEQYF.

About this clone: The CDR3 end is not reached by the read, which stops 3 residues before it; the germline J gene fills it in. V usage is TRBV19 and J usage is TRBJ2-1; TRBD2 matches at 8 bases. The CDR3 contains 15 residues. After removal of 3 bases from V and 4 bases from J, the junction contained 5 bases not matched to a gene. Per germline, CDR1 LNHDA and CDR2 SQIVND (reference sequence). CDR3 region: CASSISTSGYNEQFF. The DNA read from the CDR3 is TGTGCCAGTAGTATCAGTACTAGCGGATACAATGAG.

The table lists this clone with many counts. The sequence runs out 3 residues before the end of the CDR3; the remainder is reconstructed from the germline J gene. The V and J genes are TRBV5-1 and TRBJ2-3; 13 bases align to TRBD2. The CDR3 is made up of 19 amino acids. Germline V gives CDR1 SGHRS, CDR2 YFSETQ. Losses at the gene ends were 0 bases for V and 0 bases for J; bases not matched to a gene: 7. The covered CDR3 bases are TGCGCCAGCAGCTTGGCCGGGACTAGCGGGGAAATAAGCACAGATACG. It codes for CASSLAGTSGEISTDT. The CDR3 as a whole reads CASSLAGTSGEISTDTQYF. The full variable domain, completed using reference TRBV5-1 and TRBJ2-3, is KAGVTQTPRYLIKTRGQQVTLSCSPISGHRSVSWYQQTPGQGLQFLFEYFSETQRNKGNFPGRFSGRQFSNSRSEMNVSTLELGDSALYLCASSLAGTSGEISTDTQYFGPGTRLTVL.

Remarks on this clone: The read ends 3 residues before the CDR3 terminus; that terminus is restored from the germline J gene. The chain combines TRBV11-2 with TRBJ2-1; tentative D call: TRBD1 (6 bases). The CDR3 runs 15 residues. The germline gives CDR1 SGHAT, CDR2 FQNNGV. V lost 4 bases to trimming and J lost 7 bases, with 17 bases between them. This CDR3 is CASSSGHLRVNEQFF. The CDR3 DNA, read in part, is TGTGCCAGCAGCTCGGGACACCTAAGGGTGAATGAG. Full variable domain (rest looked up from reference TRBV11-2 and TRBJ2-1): EAGVAQSPRYKIIEKRQSVAFWCNPISGHATLYWYQQILGQGPKLLIQFQNNGVVDDSQLPKDRFSAERLKGVDSTLKIQPAKLEDSAVYLCASSSGHLRVNEQFFGPGTRLTVL.

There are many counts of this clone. CDR3 DNA, as far as it was read: TGTGCCATTAGGGGAGGGACTGGCACAGATACG. This translates into CAIRGGTGTDT. The entire CDR3 protein is CAIRGGTGTDTQYF. The V and J genes are TRBV10-3 and TRBJ2-3; 7 nucleotides agree with TRBD2. Read data end 3 residues before the CDR3 end; the end is taken from the germline J gene. Germline V gene data show CDR1 as ENHRY and CDR2 as SYGVKD. Trimming removed 9 bases from V and 1 base from J; junction bases left unmatched: 7. This CDR3 is built from 14 residues.